This T cell receptor (beta chain) was captured by sequencing in a study of T cell changes during pregnancy in multiple sclerosis. CDR1 and CDR2 (germline): MDHEN, SYDVKM. V was pared by 4 bases and J by 0 bases, with 10 bases between. CDR3 length: 14 amino acids. The assay was immunoSEQ multiplex PCR, and TCRdb's table has in-frame clones only and misses some. The sample has more than 35,000 clones, around 90% seen once. Sequencing used CD8+ T cells from peripheral blood mononuclear cells, obtained after pregnancy. The V and J genes are TRBV28 and TRBJ2-7; D not resolved. This receptor was identified in a female donor in good health, enrolled as a control in a pregnancy study. The CDR3 loop is CASSSEQSSYEQYF. In nucleotides, the CDR3 is TGTGCCAGCAGTTCGGAACAGAGCTCCTACGAGCAGTACTTC.